This passage covers 6 T cell receptor beta chains from one sample sequenced in a study of blood T cell repertoires in COVID-19. Assay: immunoSEQ multiplex PCR; the TCRdb copy retains only in-frame clones and omits some. The sample records about 120,000 clones, about 85% being singletons. Specimen: peripheral blood. Receptors were obtained from a man aged 40-55 years with acute or convalescent COVID-19.

The V and J genes are TRBV12-3 or TRBV12-4 and TRBJ1-1, with no clear D. Trimming left V 10 bases short and J 1 base short, with 13 bases between. The CDR3 consists of 13 residues. The CDR3 region is CANRRRGNTEAFF. In nucleotides, the CDR3 is TGTGCCAACCGCCGGCGAGGGAACACTGAAGCTTTCTTT.

The gene calls are TRBV12-3 or TRBV12-4 and TRBJ1-2, with TRBD1 matching over 7 bases. The CDR3 totals 13 residues. Losses at the gene ends were 6 bases for V and 2 bases for J; bases not matched to a gene: 3. CDR3 sequence: CASSPGGNYGYTF. Here the CDR3 DNA reads TGTGCCAGCAGCCCAGGGGGAAACTATGGCTACACCTTC.

The V gene is TRBV28, the J gene TRBJ1-2; D is perhaps TRBD1 (6 bases). Germline lookup yields CDR1 MDHEN and CDR2 SYDVKM. This CDR3 has 15 residues. V was pared by 3 bases and J by 0 bases, with 11 bases between. CDR3 coding DNA: TGTGCCAGCAGTTTTCAGGGGCGGGCTAACTATGGCTACACCTTC. It is translated as CASSFQGRANYGYTF.

For the CDR3, the DNA is TGTGCCAGCAGCCCATCGCCGGGGACAGGGTTGGGGGAGACCCAGTACTTC. Amino acid sequence: CASSPSPGTGLGETQYF. V and J are TRBV7-9 and TRBJ2-5; 9 bases match TRBD1. With 5 bases clipped from V and 5 bases from J, the junction kept 15 bases outside the gene matches. This CDR3 contains 17 residues. Germline V lookup: CDR1 SEHNR, CDR2 FQNEAQ (reference sequence).

The V gene is TRBV18, the J gene TRBJ1-6; 9 bases match TRBD1. Germline CDR1 and CDR2: KGHSH and LQKENI. Losses at the gene ends were 6 bases for V and 4 bases for J; bases not matched to a gene: 4. There are 15 residues in the CDR3. DNA for the CDR3: TGTGCCAGCTCGCCCGGGACAGGGTATAATTCACCCCTCCACTTT. It codes for CASSPGTGYNSPLHF.

This clone was counted a single time. The chain is built from TRBV6-5 and TRBJ2-2, with TRBD1 as a possible D gene (5 bases). This CDR3 has 15 amino acids. CDR1 and CDR2 from the germline V gene are MNHEY and SVGAGI. The ends were cut back, 5 bases at V and 0 bases at J, with 10 bases in the middle. The chain's CDR3 is CASSRQFANTGELFF. The CDR3 DNA is TGTGCCAGCAGTCGACAGTTCGCGAACACCGGGGAGCTGTTTTTT.